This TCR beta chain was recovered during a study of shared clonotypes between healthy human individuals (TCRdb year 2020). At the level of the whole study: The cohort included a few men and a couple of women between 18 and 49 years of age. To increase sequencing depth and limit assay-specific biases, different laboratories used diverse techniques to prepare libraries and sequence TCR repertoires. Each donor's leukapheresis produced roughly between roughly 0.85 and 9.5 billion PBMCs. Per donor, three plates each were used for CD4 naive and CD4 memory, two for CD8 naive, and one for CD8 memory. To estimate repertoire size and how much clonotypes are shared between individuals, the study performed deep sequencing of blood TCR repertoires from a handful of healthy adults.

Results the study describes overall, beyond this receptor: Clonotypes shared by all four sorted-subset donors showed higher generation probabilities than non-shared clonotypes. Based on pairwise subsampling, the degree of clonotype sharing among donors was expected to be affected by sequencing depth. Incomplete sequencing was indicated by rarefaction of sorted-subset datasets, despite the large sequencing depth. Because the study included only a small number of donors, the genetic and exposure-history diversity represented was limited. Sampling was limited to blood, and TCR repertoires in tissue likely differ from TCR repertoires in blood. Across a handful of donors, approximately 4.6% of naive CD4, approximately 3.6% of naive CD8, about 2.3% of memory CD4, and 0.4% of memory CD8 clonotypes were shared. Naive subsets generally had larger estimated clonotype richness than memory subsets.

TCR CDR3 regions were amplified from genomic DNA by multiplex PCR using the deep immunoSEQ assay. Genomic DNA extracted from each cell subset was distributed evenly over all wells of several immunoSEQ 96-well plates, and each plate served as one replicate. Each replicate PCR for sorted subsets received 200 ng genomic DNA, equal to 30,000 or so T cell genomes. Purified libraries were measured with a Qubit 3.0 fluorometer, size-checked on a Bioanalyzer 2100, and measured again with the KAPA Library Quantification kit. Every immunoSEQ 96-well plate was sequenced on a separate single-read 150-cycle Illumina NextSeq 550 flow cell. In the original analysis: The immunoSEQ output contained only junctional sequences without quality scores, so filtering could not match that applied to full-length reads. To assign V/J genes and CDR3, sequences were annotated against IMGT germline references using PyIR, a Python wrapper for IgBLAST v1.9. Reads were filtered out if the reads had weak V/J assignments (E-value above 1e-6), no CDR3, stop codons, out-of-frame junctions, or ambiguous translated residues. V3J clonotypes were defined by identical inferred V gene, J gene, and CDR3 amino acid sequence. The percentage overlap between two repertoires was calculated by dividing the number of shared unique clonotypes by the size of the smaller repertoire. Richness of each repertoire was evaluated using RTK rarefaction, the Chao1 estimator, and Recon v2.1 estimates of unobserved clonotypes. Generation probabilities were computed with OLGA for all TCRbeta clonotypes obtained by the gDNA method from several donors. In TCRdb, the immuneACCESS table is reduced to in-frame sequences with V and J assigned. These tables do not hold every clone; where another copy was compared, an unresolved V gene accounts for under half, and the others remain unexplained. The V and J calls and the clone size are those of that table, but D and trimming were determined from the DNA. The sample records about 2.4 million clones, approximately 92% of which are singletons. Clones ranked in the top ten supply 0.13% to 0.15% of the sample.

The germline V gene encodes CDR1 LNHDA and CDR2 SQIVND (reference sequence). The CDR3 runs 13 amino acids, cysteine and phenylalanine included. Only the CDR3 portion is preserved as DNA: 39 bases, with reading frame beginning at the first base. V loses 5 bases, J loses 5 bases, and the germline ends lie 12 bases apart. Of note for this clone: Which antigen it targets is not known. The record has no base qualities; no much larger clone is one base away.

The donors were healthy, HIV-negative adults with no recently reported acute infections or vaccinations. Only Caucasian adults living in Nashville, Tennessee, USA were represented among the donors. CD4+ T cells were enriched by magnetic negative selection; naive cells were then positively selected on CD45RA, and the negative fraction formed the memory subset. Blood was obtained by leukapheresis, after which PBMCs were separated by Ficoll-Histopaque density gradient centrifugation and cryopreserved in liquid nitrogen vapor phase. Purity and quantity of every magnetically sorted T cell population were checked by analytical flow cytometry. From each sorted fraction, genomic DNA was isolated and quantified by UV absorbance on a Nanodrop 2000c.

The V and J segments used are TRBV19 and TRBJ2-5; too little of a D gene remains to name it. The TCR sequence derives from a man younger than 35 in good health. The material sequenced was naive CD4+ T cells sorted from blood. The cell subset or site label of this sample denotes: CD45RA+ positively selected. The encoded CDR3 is CASSPVGLETQYF. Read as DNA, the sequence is TGTGCCAGTAGTCCCGTAGGGCTGGAGACCCAGTACTTC.